Below are 6 T cell receptor beta chains sequenced from a single sample in a study of T cell responses to AZD1222 COVID-19 vaccine. Sequencing was performed with immunoSEQ multiplex PCR; in TCRdb, only in-frame clones are kept and a portion is missing. Altogether under 80,000 clones are present, approximately 88% being singletons, with the ten largest covering around 21%. The material was peripheral blood, obtained on day 0 of AZD1222 vaccination. These receptors all stem from an adult in good health.

J is TRBJ2-5 and V is TRBV5-1; D unresolved. V was pared by 2 bases and J by 2 bases, with 1 base between. Germline V gene sequence: CDR1 SGHRS, CDR2 YFSETQ. This CDR3 region has 11 residues. The CDR3 here is CASSFQETQYF. The DNA of the CDR3 is TGCGCCAGCAGCTTTCAAGAGACCCAGTACTTC.

This clone was seen once. V is TRBV5-5 and J is TRBJ2-7, with unresolved D. Trimming cost V 0 bases and J 1 base, with 11 bases left between them. CDR3 size: 15 residues. From germline, CDR1 is SGHKS and CDR2 YYEKEE (reference sequence). Written as DNA, the CDR3 is TGTGCCAGCAGCTTGGTCGGCGTTCGGTCCTACGAGCAGTACTTC. Residues: CASSLVGVRSYEQYF.

This sequence joins TRBV29-1 and TRBJ2-7, with 8 nucleotides matching TRBD2. This CDR3 contains 13 residues. With 5 bases clipped from V and 3 bases from J, the junction kept 6 bases outside the gene matches. CDR1 and CDR2 (germline): SQVTM, ANQGSEA. The CDR3 bases are TGCAGCGTTTTTAGCGGGGAAAACTACGAGCAGTACTTC. Protein: CSVFSGENYEQYF.

The CDR3 DNA sequence: TGTGCCAGCAGCTACCGGGACAGTCGCCCCTACTATGGCTACACCTTC. Amino acid sequence: CASSYRDSRPYYGYTF. V gene TRBV5-6 combines with J gene TRBJ1-2; 7 bases line up with TRBD1. J was trimmed by 3 bases and V by 3 bases; bases with no gene match: 11. CDR3 size: 16 residues. Looked up from germline, CDR1 is SGHDT and CDR2 is YYEEEE.

V usage is TRBV6-5 and J usage is TRBJ2-7, with D tentatively TRBD2 (5 bases). The V gene's germline CDR1 is MNHEY and CDR2 SVGAGI. V was pared by 2 bases and J by 2 bases, with 10 bases between. The CDR3 spans 14 residues. Written as DNA, the CDR3 is TGTGCCAGCAGTTACCATGCGGGTCCCTACGAGCAGTACTTC. The encoded protein is CASSYHAGPYEQYF.

J is TRBJ2-5 and V is TRBV5-1; the match to TRBD2 covers 13 bases. Trimming cost V 4 bases and J 3 bases; bases outside gene matches: 3. The germline gives CDR1 SGHRS, CDR2 YFSETQ. The CDR3 loop spans 15 amino acids. CDR3 sequence reads: CASSKGTSGEETQYF. CDR3 nucleotide sequence: TGCGCCAGCAGCAAAGGGACTAGCGGGGAAGAGACCCAGTACTTC.